A selection of T cell receptor beta chains follows, all from one sample in a study of cytomegalovirus exposure and HLA in healthy donors. The data were produced by immunoSEQ multiplex PCR, yet TCRdb's version contains in-frame clones alone and is incomplete. The sample has approximately 170,000 clones; 80% to 85% are singletons. Sequenced sample: PBMCs. The receptors here all came from a human donor in good health. Both conserved end residues are part of each CDR3. D genes are given only for firm matches. The size entry is marked missing in some rows and otherwise reads once, few, many or a size class.

>-|TRBJ1-2|TRBV7-2|TRBD1
CASRTGANYGYTF
TGTGCCAGCCGAACAGGGGCTAACTATGGCTACACCTTC
>-|TRBJ2-7|TRBV7-9|-
CASSLVTYVSLEQYF
TGTGCCAGCAGCTTAGTAACTTACGTCTCTCTCGAGCAGTACTTC
>-|TRBJ2-7|TRBV6-5|-
CASKLQWGESYEQYF
TGTGCCAGCAAGTTACAGTGGGGGGAATCCTACGAGCAGTACTTC
>-|TRBJ2-1|TRBV7-9|TRBD1
CASSRDRDNEQFF
TGTGCCAGCAGCCGGGACAGGGACAATGAGCAGTTCTTC
>-|TRBJ1-6|TRBV6-5|-
CASSSWGVNSPLHF
TGTGCCAGCAGTTCCTGGGGAGTAAATTCACCCCTCCACTTT
>-|TRBJ1-5|TRBV25-1|-
CASSESYSNQPQHF
TGTGCCAGCAGTGAATCCTATAGCAATCAGCCCCAGCATTTT
>-|TRBJ1-1|TRBV28|TRBD1
CASSFSGGLEAFF
TGTGCCAGCAGTTTCTCAGGGGGCTTGGAAGCTTTCTTT
>-|TRBJ2-2|TRBV5-1|-
CASSPRQNTGELFF
TGCGCCAGCAGCCCGAGACAGAACACCGGGGAGCTGTTTTTT
>-|TRBJ1-1|TRBV15|-
CATSRQGRTEAFF
TGTGCCACCAGTAGGCAGGGGCGCACTGAAGCTTTCTTT
>-|TRBJ1-5|TRBV19|-
CASTSRGGANQPQHF
TGTGCCAGTACCTCCCGGGGGGGGGCTAATCAGCCCCAGCATTTT
>once|TRBJ2-7|TRBV29-1|-
CSVVLTISYEQYF
TGCAGCGTTGTGTTGACAATTTCCTACGAGCAGTACTTC
>-|TRBJ2-1|TRBV7-9|TRBD1
CASSSEQGARMNEQFF
TGTGCCAGCAGCTCCGAACAGGGGGCGCGAATGAATGAGCAGTTCTTC
>-|TRBJ2-5|TRBV11-2|TRBD2
CASSYYAGGQETQYF
TGTGCCAGCAGCTATTATGCGGGGGGGCAAGAGACCCAGTACTTC
>-|TRBJ1-2|TRBV5-8|TRBD1
CASSGGTGGDGYTF
TGTGCCAGCAGCGGCGGGACAGGGGGGGATGGCTACACCTTC
>-|TRBJ2-1|TRBV5-1|-
CASSLGSYNEQFF
TGCGCCAGCAGCTTGGGGAGTTACAATGAGCAGTTCTTC
>-|TRBJ2-5|TRBV7-9|-
CAGEKTGSGETQYF
TGTGCCGGAGAAAAGACGGGTTCCGGGGAGACCCAGTACTTC
>few|TRBJ1-2|TRBV7-2|-
CASSLLSGVYGYTF
TGTGCCAGCAGCTTATTGTCAGGGGTCTATGGCTACACCTTC
>once|TRBJ1-1|TRBV2|TRBD1
CASGPRTGVPEAFF
TGTGCCAGCGGACCCAGGACAGGAGTACCTGAAGCTTTCTTT
>-|TRBJ2-7|TRBV5-1|TRBD1
CASSSYGTVYEQYF
TGCGCCAGCAGCTCCTACGGGACAGTCTACGAGCAGTACTTC
>-|TRBJ1-2|TRBV7-2|TRBD1
CASSLLRGNYGYTF
TGTGCCAGCAGCTTACTCAGGGGGAACTATGGCTACACCTTC
>-|TRBJ1-1|TRBV4-1|-
CASSQGGGLGAEAFF
TGCGCCAGCAGCCAAGGGGGGGGACTGGGCGCTGAAGCTTTCTTT
>once|TRBJ2-6|TRBV19|TRBD2
CASNERGGFSGANVLTF
TGTGCCAGTAACGAGCGGGGGGGATTCTCTGGGGCCAACGTCCTGACTTTC
>once|TRBJ1-2|TRBV27|TRBD1
CASSPDRGGYGYTF
TGTGCCAGCAGCCCGGACAGGGGAGGCTATGGCTACACCTTC
>few|TRBJ2-3|TRBV9|TRBD2
CASNARGGRDTQYF
TGTGCCAGCAACGCACGGGGGGGCAGAGATACGCAGTATTTT
>-|TRBJ2-7|TRBV7-2|-
CASSFGRGEQYF
TGTGCCAGCAGCTTCGGGCGGGGTGAGCAGTACTTC
>-|TRBJ1-5|TRBV7-8|-
CASSLDGSPQHF
TGTGCCAGCAGCTTAGACGGTTCGCCCCAGCATTTT
>-|TRBJ2-2|TRBV4-3|-
CASSQASGGRNTGELFF
TGCGCCAGCAGCCAAGCTTCCGGGGGACGGAACACCGGGGAGCTGTTTTTT
>-|TRBJ2-7|TRBV15|-
CATTLVGGAGFPEQYF
TGTGCCACCACCCTCGTAGGGGGGGCAGGGTTTCCCGAGCAGTACTTC
>-|TRBJ2-1|TRBV5-4|-
CASSIRSRYYLNEQFF
TGTGCCAGCAGCATCCGGAGCCGATACTACCTCAATGAGCAGTTCTTC
>-|TRBJ2-7|TRBV10-1|-
CASRKQYF
TGCGCCAGCCGTAAGCAGTACTTC
>-|TRBJ1-3|TRBV4-3|-
CASSQETPPSGNTIYF
TGCGCCAGCAGCCAAGAGACTCCCCCCTCTGGAAACACCATATATTTT
>few|TRBJ2-3|TRBV4-2|TRBD2
CASSPWTSGGSDTQYF
TGTGCCAGCAGCCCCTGGACTAGCGGGGGCTCAGATACGCAGTATTTT
>-|TRBJ1-2|TRBV7-2|TRBD1
CASSSRTGEGYTF
TGTGCCAGCAGCTCCCGGACAGGGGAAGGCTACACCTTC
>-|TRBJ2-5|TRBV7-2|-
CASSLRLTQETQYF
TGTGCCAGCAGCCTAAGACTCACCCAAGAGACCCAGTACTTC
>-|TRBJ2-7|TRBV6-5|-
CASSARFAYEQYF
TGTGCCAGCAGTGCTCGGTTTGCCTACGAGCAGTACTTC
>-|TRBJ2-3|TRBV7-6|TRBD1
CASSFGPDRGTDTQYF
TGTGCCAGCAGCTTTGGGCCAGACAGGGGGACAGATACGCAGTATTTT
>once|TRBJ2-7|TRBV2|TRBD1
CASNRGGSYEQYF
TGTGCCAGCAATCGAGGGGGCAGCTACGAGCAGTACTTC
>-|TRBJ1-5|TRBV29-1|TRBD1
CSVADRGRDQPQHF
TGCAGCGTGGCCGACAGGGGGCGGGATCAGCCCCAGCATTTT
>-|TRBJ1-3|TRBV5-1|TRBD1
CASSLQDRADTIYF
TGCGCCAGCAGCTTGCAAGACAGGGCGGACACCATATATTTT
>once|TRBJ2-7|TRBV5-4|TRBD1
CASRYDRGIHEQYF
TGTGCCAGCAGATATGACAGGGGAATCCACGAGCAGTACTTC